This entry concerns a single T cell receptor beta chain. The sample originates from a study of control samples from healthy donors and cancer patients. Clones were read by immunoSEQ multiplex PCR, and TCRdb kept only the in-frame ones, dropping some. The sample has approximately 150,000 clones; more than 85% are singletons. This sequence originates from a woman in her forties in good health. Material for sequencing was blood.

CDR3 sequence reads: CASSEWVTEAFF. CDR3 nucleotide sequence: TGCGCCAGCAGTGAGTGGGTCACTGAAGCTTTCTTT. V is TRBV10-2 and J is TRBJ1-1; D is uncertain. V was trimmed by 1 base and J by 4 bases, leaving 4 bases between them. This CDR3 spans 12 amino acids. The V gene's germline CDR1 is WSHSY and CDR2 SAAADI.